This T cell receptor (beta chain) was identified in a study of blood T cell repertoires in COVID-19. On the study more broadly: From the United States, Italy and Spain came samples of acute and convalescent COVID-19.

Germline CDR1 and CDR2: SGHTA and FQGNSA. V was pared by 1 base and J by 4 bases, with 3 bases of the junction left unmatched. This CDR3 has 15 residues. This clone was seen repeatedly, ten times or more. In the authors' workflow: Quantification of nucleated cells was approximated via reference gene primer amplification. Assay: immunoSEQ multiplex PCR; the TCRdb copy retains only in-frame clones and omits some. V, J and clone size derive from that table, while D and trimming were established from the DNA sequence. The profile shows 160,000 or so clones, more than 65% of them singletons. The receptor comes from a woman older than 75 with acute or convalescent COVID-19. The V gene is TRBV7-2, the J gene TRBJ1-4, with 7 nucleotides matching TRBD1. The sequenced sample consisted of peripheral blood. The CDR3 coding sequence is TGTGCCAGCAGCTTAGGTCAGGGGGTTAATGAAAAACTGTTTTTT. This translates into CASSLGQGVNEKLFF. The full variable domain, completed using reference TRBV7-2 and TRBJ1-4, is GAGVSQSPSNKVTEKGKDVELRCDPISGHTALYWYRQSLGQGLEFLIYFQGNSAPDKSGLPSDRFSAERTGGSVSTLTIQRTQQEDSAVYLCASSLGQGVNEKLFFGSGTQLSVL.